The clone carrying this T cell receptor beta chain was detected a few times. Its antigen remains unknown. These data originate in a study of T cells after yellow fever vaccination. Study context: Where fractions had low cell numbers, libraries were prepared from them with the SMART-Seq v4 Ultra Low Input RNA kit. Findings and caveats of the study: Subsequent booster samples again held most clones from primary vaccination (less than 98% CD4, roughly 90% CD8). It was the secondary response that reached its peak faster, day 5 versus 15, but it was weaker.

The CDR3 spans 16 residues. Germline assignment: CDR1 SGHTA and CDR2 FQGNSA. V gave up 6 bases and J gave up 6 bases, with 20 bases separating them. In making TCR cDNA, 5'RACE template switching added a universal primer site and UMIs to it. TCRdb reprocessed the 5' RACE reads with MiXCR, giving one entry per CDR3 protein. The top ten clones hold about 15% of a sample with about 630,000 distinct CDR3 sequences, 9% to 15% of them seen once. Sequences were derived from PBMCs, sampled on the day of the yellow fever booster vaccination. The sequence derives from a man aged 30 to 45 who received the YFV17D yellow fever vaccine. The chain employs TRBV7-2 and TRBJ2-2, with TRBD2 as a possible D gene (6 bases). CDR3 bases: TGTGCCAGCAGAACCGCGGGACCCCGGCAGGCCGGGGAGCTGTTTTTT. Translation gives CASRTAGPRQAGELFF.